Included here is one T cell receptor (beta chain) sequence, with context. This entry is derived from a study of blood T cell repertoires in COVID-19. Study in general: Italy, Spain and the United States were the sources of the convalescent and acute COVID-19 samples. In each case, the material was cDNA or gDNA derived from T cells, B-cell-depleted T cells, or PBMCs.

Losses at the gene ends were 7 bases for V and 8 bases for J; bases not matched to a gene: 7. The CDR3 has 12 amino acids. Germline V gene sequence: CDR1 SQVTM, CDR2 ANQGSEA. Authors' methods: Nucleated cell counts were estimated from reference gene primer amplification. Clones were read by immunoSEQ multiplex PCR, and TCRdb kept only the in-frame ones, dropping some. The V and J calls and clone size are taken from that table; D and trimming were inferred from the DNA. The sample has 50,000 to 80,000 clones; around 92% are singletons. The TCR was taken from a man in his sixties with acute or convalescent COVID-19. The specimen was peripheral blood. The chain couples TRBV29-1 to TRBJ1-1; 10 nucleotides agree with TRBD1. CDR3 bases: TGCAGCGCCATGACAGGGGGCCTAGAAGCTTTCTTT. Translation gives CSAMTGGLEAFF.